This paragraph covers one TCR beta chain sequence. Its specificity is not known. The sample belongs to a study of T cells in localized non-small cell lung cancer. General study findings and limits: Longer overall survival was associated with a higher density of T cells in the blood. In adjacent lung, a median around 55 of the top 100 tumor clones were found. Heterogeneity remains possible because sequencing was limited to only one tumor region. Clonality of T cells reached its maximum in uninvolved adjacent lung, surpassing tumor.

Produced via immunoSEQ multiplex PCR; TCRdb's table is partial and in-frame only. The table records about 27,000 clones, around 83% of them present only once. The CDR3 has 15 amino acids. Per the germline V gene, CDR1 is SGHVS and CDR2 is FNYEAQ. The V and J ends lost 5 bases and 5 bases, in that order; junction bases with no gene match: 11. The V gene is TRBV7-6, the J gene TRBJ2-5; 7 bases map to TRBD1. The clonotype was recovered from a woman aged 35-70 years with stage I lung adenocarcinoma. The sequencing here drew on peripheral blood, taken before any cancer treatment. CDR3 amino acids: CASSQGQDFWETQYF. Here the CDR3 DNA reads TGTGCCAGCAGCCAAGGACAGGACTTTTGGGAGACCCAGTACTTC.